One sample yielded the 26 T cell receptor beta chains listed below, sequenced in a study of cytomegalovirus exposure and HLA in healthy donors. PCR amplification relied on 60 Vbeta primers (plus 13 Jbeta primers). Only in-frame clones appear in the TCRdb table, and some are missing; sequencing was by immunoSEQ multiplex PCR. The sample includes 85,000 to 130,000 clones, around 80% of them seen just once. The sequencing sample was made of PBMCs. The receptors shown here come from a woman aged 18-29 years in good health and CMV-seronegative.

V is TRBV6-6 and J is TRBJ1-5; D uncertain. Germline V CDR1 and CDR2: MNHNY, SVGAGI (reference sequence). CDR3 size: 13 residues. V was trimmed by 0 bases and J by 4 bases, leaving 4 bases between them. As DNA, the CDR3 is TGTGCCAGCAGTTACTCGGCTAATCAGCCCCAGCATTTT. As protein: CASSYSANQPQHF.

The chain employs TRBV6-6 and TRBJ2-7; D might be TRBD2 (5 bases). Between the trimmed V and J ends, which lost 7 bases and 6 bases, there was a span of 19 bases. The CDR3 is 14 amino acids. Looked up from germline, CDR1 is MNHNY and CDR2 is SVGAGI (reference sequence). DNA for the CDR3: TGTGCCAGCATACAAGGGCTAGCCCGCGGCGAGCAGTACTTC. This codes for CASIQGLARGEQYF.

V gene TRBV7-8 combines with J gene TRBJ2-7; TRBD1 matches at 9 bases. This CDR3 is 17 amino acids long. Germline assignment: CDR1 SGHVS and CDR2 FQNEAQ. Trimming took 5 bases from V and 4 from J; bases not matched to a gene: 15. CDR3 nucleotide sequence: TGTGCCAGCAGCCTGGAGGTCGACAGGGGGATGGTATACGAGCAGTACTTC. Translating gives CASSLEVDRGMVYEQYF.

The rearrangement uses TRBV28 and TRBJ2-7, with 8 bases matching TRBD1. This CDR3 spans 14 amino acids. CDR1 is MDHEN and CDR2 is SYDVKM in the germline V gene. With V trimmed by 3 bases and J by 4 bases, 5 bases remained unmatched. In DNA form, the CDR3 reads TGTGCCAGCAGTTTCGCGGGACAGGAGTACGAGCAGTACTTC. Translation gives CASSFAGQEYEQYF.

V is TRBV6-6 and J is TRBJ1-5; 7 bases line up with TRBD1. Per germline, CDR1 MNHNY and CDR2 SVGAGI (reference sequence). The CDR3 loop spans 16 amino acids. With 5 bases clipped from V and 1 base from J, the junction kept 8 bases outside the gene matches. This CDR3 is CASSGIGTESNQPQHF. Here the CDR3 DNA reads TGTGCCAGCAGTGGGATAGGGACAGAAAGCAATCAGCCCCAGCATTTT.

V is TRBV19 and J is TRBJ2-3; 7 bases line up with TRBD2. Germline assignment: CDR1 LNHDA and CDR2 SQIVND (reference sequence). V lost 4 bases to trimming and J lost 6 bases; unmatched junction nucleotides: 13. The CDR3 spans 16 residues. The DNA of the CDR3 is TGTGCCAGTAGTACCAGCGGACTAGTAGAATTCGATACGCAGTATTTT. Protein sequence: CASSTSGLVEFDTQYF.

J is TRBJ1-2 and V is TRBV11-1; D perhaps matches TRBD1 (6 bases). V shed 3 bases and J shed 6 bases, with 8 bases lying between them. The CDR3 is made up of 12 amino acids. Germline V gene sequence: CDR1 SGHAT, CDR2 FQDESV (reference sequence). The CDR3 sequence is CASSLNRDGYTF. The CDR3 bases are TGTGCCAGCAGCTTGAACAGGGATGGCTACACCTTC.

The chain combines TRBV7-2 with TRBJ1-5, with TRBD1 matching over 7 bases. Trimming took 5 bases from V and 4 from J; bases not matched to a gene: 8. The CDR3 is made up of 15 amino acids. CDR1 and CDR2 from the germline V gene are SGHTA and FQGNSA. The CDR3 nucleotides are TGTGCCAGCAGCCTCCGACAGGGACAAAATCAGCCCCAGCATTTT. It is translated as CASSLRQGQNQPQHF.

The rearrangement joins TRBV7-2 to TRBJ2-7; TRBD1 agrees at 7 bases. The length of the CDR3 is 16 residues. V gave up 5 bases and J gave up 4 bases; unmatched junction bases: 14. Germline assignment: CDR1 SGHTA and CDR2 FQGNSA. This CDR3 is CASSLYSGQATYEQYF. The CDR3 DNA sequence: TGTGCCAGCAGCCTTTACTCAGGACAGGCCACTTACGAGCAGTACTTC.

CDR3 nucleotide sequence: TGTGCCAGCAGCCCCCAGGGACACCCAACCTATGGCTACACCTTC. Translated: CASSPQGHPTYGYTF. The rearrangement links TRBV9 to TRBJ1-2, with D perhaps TRBD1 (6 bases). The CDR3 is 15 amino acids. V was clipped by 4 bases and J by 4 bases, with 17 bases between them. Looked up from germline, CDR1 is SGDLS and CDR2 is YYNGEE.

The chain combines TRBV7-2 with TRBJ2-1; no firm D call. Trimming took off 1 base at V and 6 bases at J, with 13 bases between the two ends. CDR1 and CDR2 (germline): SGHTA, FQGNSA. The CDR3 loop spans 15 amino acids. CDR3 sequence reads: CASSLGGSGLNEQFF. The CDR3 nucleotides are TGTGCCAGCAGCTTAGGAGGTTCGGGTCTCAATGAGCAGTTCTTC.

V is TRBV27 and J is TRBJ1-1; maybe TRBD1 (5 bases). The V gene lost 2 bases and the J gene lost 0 bases, with 10 bases spanning the gap. CDR3 size: 15 residues. Germline loops: CDR1 MNHEY, CDR2 SMNVEV (reference sequence). In nucleotides, the CDR3 is TGTGCCAGCAGTTTAATGGGGGGAATGAACACTGAAGCTTTCTTT. As protein: CASSLMGGMNTEAFF.

Comments on this clone: The sample holds other DNA sequences that translate to the same CDR3. The rearrangement links TRBV7-2 to TRBJ1-4; D unclear. The V end lost 1 base, the J end lost 5 bases, and 8 bases lay between the germline ends. Germline V gives CDR1 SGHTA, CDR2 FQGNSA. This CDR3 is built from 14 residues. The CDR3 is CASSLVSGNEKLFF. CDR3 DNA: TGTGCCAGCAGCTTAGTTTCGGGGAATGAAAAACTGTTTTTT.

The gene calls are TRBV5-4 and TRBJ2-3, with 12 bases identical to TRBD2. Trimming removed 0 bases from V and 2 bases from J; junction bases left unmatched: 4. CDR3 length: 17 amino acids. Germline-derived CDR1 and CDR2 are SGHNT and YYREEE (reference sequence). CDR3 nucleotides: TGTGCCAGCAGCTTGGCCTGGACTAGCGGGGTCACAGATACGCAGTATTTT. Amino acid sequence: CASSLAWTSGVTDTQYF. The variable domain in full, completed from reference TRBV5-4 and TRBJ2-3, reads ETGVTQSPTHLIKTRGQQVTLRCSSQSGHNTVSWYQQALGQGPQFIFQYYREEENGRGNFPPRFSGLQFPNYSSELNVNALELDDSALYLCASSLAWTSGVTDTQYFGPGTRLTVL.

V is TRBV30 and J is TRBJ1-2; TRBD1 agrees at 9 bases. The CDR3 contains 14 residues. Per germline, CDR1 GTSNPN and CDR2 SVGIG (reference sequence). The ends lost 1 base at V and 6 bases at J; junction bases unmatched: 6. The CDR3 protein is CAWSGGQGTDGYTF. The CDR3 bases are TGTGCCTGGAGTGGGGGACAGGGCACGGATGGCTACACCTTC.

With respect to this clone: The sample has other DNA sequences that encode this CDR3 too. This chain links TRBV7-9 with TRBJ2-7; a weak D match, TRBD2 (6 bases). The V gene lost 8 bases and the J gene lost 2 bases, with 10 bases spanning the gap. CDR1 is SEHNR, CDR2 FQNEAQ, per germline (reference sequence). The CDR3 covers 12 residues. DNA for the CDR3: TGTGCCAGCTCCGCGGGGACCTACGAGCAGTACTTC. This gives the protein CASSAGTYEQYF.

The chain has TRBV6-5 and TRBJ1-1; maybe TRBD1 (5 bases). Germline CDR1 MNHEY, CDR2 SVGAGI. V shed 6 bases and J shed 0 bases, with 14 bases lying between them. CDR3 length: 15 residues. The CDR3 bases are TGTGCCAGCAGCAGCCCGACAGACATGAACACTGAAGCTTTCTTT. It yields the protein CASSSPTDMNTEAFF.

The chain couples TRBV4-2 to TRBJ2-7, with TRBD2 identical over 9 bases. The junction had 0 bases not matched to a gene; V was cut back by 0 bases and J by 0 bases. The length of the CDR3 is 15 residues. The V gene's germline CDR1 is LGHNA and CDR2 YNFKEQ. CDR3 DNA: TGTGCCAGCAGCCAAGATAGCGGGAGCTCCTACGAGCAGTACTTC. Amino acid sequence: CASSQDSGSSYEQYF.

For this clone: No conserved phenylalanine or tryptophan ends this CDR3, so it is likely a read error. The gene calls are TRBV5-4 and TRBJ2-7; weak D call: TRBD1 (5 bases). Germline V gene lookup returns CDR1 SGHNT and CDR2 YYREEE (reference sequence). Trimming shortened V by 0 bases and J by 0 bases, and 10 bases separated the two germline ends. This CDR3 region has 15 residues. CDR3 nucleotide sequence: TGTGCCAGCAGCTTGGACAGGTCGAACTCCTACGAGCAGTACCTC. It codes for CASSLDRSNSYEQYL.

This clone came up once. The gene calls are TRBV2 and TRBJ2-3; 13 bases are a match to TRBD2. With V trimmed by 4 bases and J by 4 bases, 2 bases remained unmatched. The V gene's germline CDR1 is SNHLY and CDR2 FYNNEI. The CDR3 spans 15 residues. The CDR3 region has the DNA TGTGCCAGCAGTGGACTAGCGGGGGGATCAGATACGCAGTATTTT. Its protein product is CASSGLAGGSDTQYF.

The chain joins TRBV6-5 to TRBJ2-5; TRBD1 agrees at 9 bases. Unmatched junction bases numbered 6, after V lost 5 bases and J lost 2 bases. The CDR3 has 15 amino acids. In germline, CDR1 is MNHEY, CDR2 SVGAGI. The CDR3 spells CASSRNRGRQETQYF. CDR3 DNA sequence: TGTGCCAGCAGTCGTAACAGGGGGCGACAAGAGACCCAGTACTTC.

V usage is TRBV18 and J usage is TRBJ2-1; D is unclear. This CDR3 has 16 amino acids. The V gene lost 2 bases and the J gene lost 4 bases, with 15 bases spanning the gap. Looked up from germline, CDR1 is KGHSH and CDR2 is LQKENI. The CDR3 nucleotides read TGTGCCAGCTCACCAGCTTCTCCGATCCTATACAATGAGCAGTTCTTC. This encodes CASSPASPILYNEQFF.

This chain links TRBV18 with TRBJ2-5; TRBD2 aligns across 14 bases. After removal of 2 bases from V and 7 bases from J, the junction contained 6 bases not matched to a gene. CDR1 KGHSH and CDR2 LQKENI come from the germline V gene. CDR3 size: 16 residues. The CDR3 region is CASSPSTSGGAGTQYF. The CDR3 nucleotides are TGTGCCAGCTCACCATCGACTAGCGGGGGGGCCGGGACCCAGTACTTC.

The chain carries TRBV23-1 and TRBJ2-7; D is perhaps TRBD1 (6 bases). TRBV23-1 is noted as an ORF with a role that remains uncertain. This CDR3 has 15 amino acids. Trimming left V 2 bases short and J 2 bases short, with 13 bases between. The CDR3 coding sequence is TGCGCCAGCAGTCAAACCCGGCGACAGGCCTACGAGCAGTACTTC. It is translated as CASSQTRRQAYEQYF.

The V and J genes are TRBV10-1 and TRBJ1-5, with D unclear. V was pared by 6 bases and J by 2 bases, with 20 bases between. The CDR3 has 17 residues. Per the germline V gene, CDR1 is WNHNN and CDR2 is SYGVQD (reference sequence). The DNA of the CDR3 is TGCGCCAGCAGAGTCAACCGGGAGGAACCTGGCAATCAGCCCCAGCATTTT. It encodes CASRVNREEPGNQPQHF.

V usage is TRBV28 and J usage is TRBJ1-5, with D possibly matching TRBD1 (5 bases). CDR1 is MDHEN, CDR2 SYDVKM, per germline. The CDR3 runs 14 residues. V lost 3 bases and J 7 bases, leaving 13 bases between the germline ends. CDR3 protein: CASSFTQGWQPQHF. The CDR3 DNA follows: TGTGCCAGCAGTTTTACTCAGGGATGGCAGCCCCAGCATTTT.